This TCR beta chain was sequenced during a study of blood T cell repertoires in COVID-19. Original data processing: It was from reference gene primer amplification that nucleated cell counts were estimated. The data were produced by immunoSEQ multiplex PCR, yet TCRdb's version contains in-frame clones alone and is incomplete. V and J calls and clone size are as listed in that table; D and trimming were resolved from the DNA. Among tens of thousands of clones listed, over 75% were seen once. This TCR came from a man between 50 and 59 years old with active COVID-19. The sequenced material came from peripheral blood.

CDR3 nucleotides: TGTGCCAGCAGTTTAGACAGGGGGCTGGGTAATGAAAAACTGTTTTTT. It yields the protein CASSLDRGLGNEKLFF. The V call is TRBV28, the J call TRBJ1-4; TRBD1 matches at 10 bases. CDR1 and CDR2 from the germline V gene are MDHEN and SYDVKM. The junction had 4 bases not matched to a gene; V was cut back by 2 bases and J by 4 bases. The CDR3 runs to 16 residues.